These 17 T cell receptor beta chains came from one sample sequenced in a study of cytomegalovirus exposure and HLA in healthy donors. Using immunoSEQ multiplex PCR, the repertoire was profiled, and TCRdb retains in-frame clones only, with some absent. The table lists about 130,000 clones, 85% to 95% of them singletons. Sequenced sample: PBMCs. The receptors here all came from a woman younger than 30 in good health and CMV-seronegative.

The V and J genes are TRBV19 and TRBJ2-3; 10 positions agree with TRBD1. V shed 5 bases and J 2 bases; nucleotides not matched to a gene: 4. The germline gives CDR1 LNHDA, CDR2 SQIVND (reference sequence). The CDR3 covers 15 residues. The CDR3 region has the DNA TGTGCCAGTAGTCCGGGACAGGGGTACACAGATACGCAGTATTTT. Amino acids: CASSPGQGYTDTQYF. The whole variable domain, remainder taken from reference TRBV19 and TRBJ2-3, is DGGITQSPKYLFRKEGQNVTLSCEQNLNHDAMYWYRQDPGQGLRLIYYSQIVNDFQKGDIAEGYSVSREKKESFPLTVTSAQKNPTAFYLCASSPGQGYTDTQYFGPGTRLTVL.

V and J are TRBV7-2 and TRBJ1-2; D is uncertain. The CDR3 runs to 19 residues. With 5 bases removed from V and 2 bases from J, the gap between germline ends came to 27 bases. CDR1 SGHTA and CDR2 FQGNSA come from the germline V gene. The CDR3: CASSPKKATNLHKNYGYTF. In DNA, the CDR3 is TGTGCCAGCAGCCCGAAAAAAGCCACTAATCTTCATAAAAACTATGGCTACACCTTC. Together with reference TRBV7-2 and TRBJ1-2, the CDR3 gives the full variable domain: GAGVSQSPSNKVTEKGKDVELRCDPISGHTALYWYRQSLGQGLEFLIYFQGNSAPDKSGLPSDRFSAERTGGSVSTLTIQRTQQEDSAVYLCASSPKKATNLHKNYGYTFGSGTRLTVV.

This chain connects TRBV6-1 to TRBJ2-7; tentative D call: TRBD1 (6 bases). The CDR3 runs to 14 residues. CDR1 is MNHNS, CDR2 SASEGT, per germline. V lost 4 bases to trimming and J lost 4 bases, with 14 bases between them. For the CDR3, the DNA is TGTGCCAGCAGTGGGTACAGGGAGATGTACGAGCAGTACTTC. Translating it yields CASSGYREMYEQYF.

This clone was recorded once. This chain joins TRBV2 and TRBJ2-7; 10 nucleotides match TRBD2. Per germline, CDR1 SNHLY and CDR2 FYNNEI. CDR3 length equals 17 residues. V lost 6 bases, J lost 6 bases, and 17 bases stayed unmatched. CDR3 sequence (DNA): TGTGCCAGCAGATGGTCTAGCGGGAGCCCTGGAGAGCGCGAGCAGTACTTC. Amino acids: CASRWSSGSPGEREQYF.

The genes are TRBV19 and TRBJ2-1; 7 bases are a match to TRBD1. Germline CDR1 and CDR2: LNHDA and SQIVND (reference sequence). Trimming cost V 3 bases and J 0 bases; bases outside gene matches: 2. The CDR3 is 15 amino acids. CDR3 coding DNA: TGTGCCAGTAGTATCCCAGGGGGCTCCTACAATGAGCAGTTCTTC. Protein: CASSIPGGSYNEQFF.

The chain links TRBV6-5 to TRBJ2-1; the D gene is possibly TRBD1 (5 bases). V was pared by 6 bases and J by 4 bases, with 10 bases between. The CDR3 totals 13 residues. The germline V gene has CDR1 MNHEY and CDR2 SVGAGI. The CDR3 is CASSLTGYNEQFF. CDR3 coding DNA: TGTGCCAGCAGCCTCACAGGTTACAATGAGCAGTTCTTC.

The chain couples TRBV11-3 to TRBJ1-1; D is possibly TRBD1 (6 bases). V lost 5 bases and J 3 bases, leaving 10 bases between the germline ends. CDR1 and CDR2 from the germline V gene are SGHNT and YENEEA. The CDR3 runs to 13 residues. Written as DNA, the CDR3 is TGTGCCAGCAGCGAACAGGGTGACACTGAAGCTTTCTTT. Its protein is CASSEQGDTEAFF.

The genes are TRBV18 and TRBJ1-4; TRBD1 matches 7 bases. Germline CDR1 and CDR2: KGHSH and LQKENI. V lost 3 bases to trimming and J lost 7 bases; unmatched junction nucleotides: 8. The CDR3 spans 15 residues. In nucleotides, the CDR3 is TGTGCCAGCTCACCTAAACAGGGGAAATTTGAAAAACTGTTTTTT. It specifies CASSPKQGKFEKLFF. The full variable domain, rest sourced from reference TRBV18 and TRBJ1-4, is NAGVMQNPRHLVRRRGQEARLRCSPMKGHSHVYWYRQLPEEGLKFMVYLQKENIIDESGMPKERFSAEFPKEGPSILRIQQVVRGDSAAYFCASSPKQGKFEKLFFGSGTQLSVL.

The genes are TRBV5-4 and TRBJ1-1; tentative D call: TRBD1 (5 bases). Trimming took off 1 base at V and 2 bases at J, with 15 bases between the two ends. The CDR3 spans 16 residues. Germline CDR1 reads SGHNT; CDR2 reads YYREEE (reference sequence). In DNA, the CDR3 is TGTGCCAGCAGCTTGAGTGGGGGGTCGGGCAACACTGAAGCTTTCTTT. This translates into CASSLSGGSGNTEAFF.

The rearrangement links TRBV19 to TRBJ1-5; D might be TRBD1 (5 bases). The CDR3 loop spans 15 amino acids. Trimming removed 2 bases at V and 4 bases at J, with 12 bases between. Germline loops: CDR1 LNHDA, CDR2 SQIVND (reference sequence). DNA for the CDR3: TGTGCCAGTAGTATATGGCGGGACGGAAATCAGCCCCAGCATTTT. This sequence encodes CASSIWRDGNQPQHF.

The rearrangement joins TRBV6-1 to TRBJ1-4, with D tentatively TRBD1 (6 bases). Germline CDR1 MNHNS, CDR2 SASEGT. Trimming took off 1 base at V and 12 bases at J, with 15 bases between the two ends. The CDR3 extends over 14 amino acids. The CDR3 is CASSEGLSGAELFF. The CDR3 DNA follows: TGTGCCAGCAGTGAAGGACTATCAGGGGCGGAACTGTTTTTT.

As for this clone: Other DNA sequences from this sample encode an identical CDR3 as well. Written as DNA, the CDR3 is TGCGCCAGCAGCCAAGAGGCGGGAGGCCGGCTGGACCAGTACTTC. It specifies CASSQEAGGRLDQYF. The V and J genes are TRBV4-1 and TRBJ2-7; 8 positions match TRBD2. V gave up 0 bases and J gave up 10 bases; unmatched junction bases: 11. The germline V gene has CDR1 MGHRA and CDR2 YSYEKL. The CDR3 spans 15 residues.

The gene calls are TRBV6-4 and TRBJ2-1; the match to TRBD2 covers 11 bases. The CDR3 consists of 15 residues. Germline loops: CDR1 MRHNA, CDR2 SNTAGT. The J segment lost 4 bases and the V segment lost 5 bases, leaving 4 bases of the junction unmatched. CDR3 protein: CASSNGTSGYNEQFF. The DNA of the CDR3 is TGTGCCAGCAGTAACGGGACTAGCGGATACAATGAGCAGTTCTTC.

V gene TRBV5-1 combines with J gene TRBJ2-3; the match to TRBD2 covers 12 bases. The CDR3 loop spans 15 amino acids. V was pared by 4 bases and J by 6 bases, with 6 bases of the junction left unmatched. The germline gives CDR1 SGHRS, CDR2 YFSETQ. The CDR3: CASSAASGGADTQYF. The CDR3 region has the DNA TGCGCCAGCAGCGCGGCTAGCGGGGGGGCCGATACGCAGTATTTT.

The chain links TRBV7-2 to TRBJ1-1; D might be TRBD1 (5 bases). Germline assignment: CDR1 SGHTA and CDR2 FQGNSA. CDR3 length equals 14 residues. V shed 7 bases and J shed 3 bases, with 15 bases lying between them. CDR3 nucleotide sequence: TGTGCCAGCAAGCCCCCCGGGGGGTACACTGAAGCTTTCTTT. This translates into CASKPPGGYTEAFF. The entire variable domain, with the rest obtained from reference TRBV7-2 and TRBJ1-1, is as follows: GAGVSQSPSNKVTEKGKDVELRCDPISGHTALYWYRQSLGQGLEFLIYFQGNSAPDKSGLPSDRFSAERTGGSVSTLTIQRTQQEDSAVYLCASKPPGGYTEAFFGQGTRLTVV.

The chain couples TRBV6-5 to TRBJ2-7, with a weak D call TRBD2 (7 bases). CDR3 length equals 15 residues. The germline V gene encodes CDR1 MNHEY and CDR2 SVGAGI. Trimming stripped 0 bases from V and 7 bases from J, with 16 bases between. The CDR3 here is CASSYSGGANREQYF. CDR3 DNA sequence: TGTGCCAGCAGTTACTCTGGGGGGGCGAATCGGGAGCAGTACTTC.

The chain carries TRBV4-1 and TRBJ2-7; D is uncertain. CDR1 is MGHRA and CDR2 is YSYEKL in the germline V gene. CDR3 length: 13 amino acids. The germline V and J ends were trimmed by 1 base and 0 bases, with 4 bases remaining between them. The chain's CDR3 is CASSQAYSYEQYF. CDR3 DNA: TGCGCCAGCAGCCAAGCCTACTCCTACGAGCAGTACTTC.